These 26 T cell receptor beta chains came from one sample sequenced in a study of blood T cells in healthy people across ages. A sample-barcoded 5' primer and a J-beta primer mix were used in a second PCR of about 6 to 12 cycles. TCRdb reanalysed the 5' RACE reads using MiXCR and keeps one entry per CDR3 protein. Of fewer than 2,000,000 distinct CDR3 sequences in the sample, roughly two fifths were seen once. The sample consisted of blood. The receptors stem from a human donor in good health.

J is TRBJ2-7 and V is TRBV29-1; D is ambiguous. V lost 7 bases to trimming and J lost 0 bases, with 13 bases between them. This CDR3 has 13 residues. CDR1 and CDR2 (germline): SQVTM, ANQGSEA. CDR3 nucleotide sequence: TGCAGCGCGAGATTACATAGCTCCTACGAGCAGTACTTC. Protein: CSARLHSSYEQYF.

The J gene is TRBJ1-1, the V gene TRBV2; D gene ambiguous. Germline V gene lookup returns CDR1 SNHLY and CDR2 FYNNEI. The germline V and J ends were trimmed by 3 bases and 10 bases, with 15 bases remaining between them. The CDR3 is 13 amino acids. The DNA for the CDR3 is TGTGCCAGCAGTGATAACGGGTTTTGGGTAGCTTTCTTT. As protein: CASSDNGFWVAFF.

The sample holds a few counts of this clonotype. The V and J genes are TRBV10-3 and TRBJ2-1; tentative D call: TRBD2 (5 bases). Germline V gene data show CDR1 as ENHRY and CDR2 as SYGVKD. This CDR3 spans 11 amino acids. V gave up 10 bases and J gave up 7 bases, with 11 bases separating them. The DNA of the CDR3 is TGTGCCACCTTTCGGGGTAATGAGCAGTTCTTC. It specifies CATFRGNEQFF.

The rearrangement uses TRBV15 and TRBJ2-5; 7 positions match TRBD2. The closer fit of TRBJ2-7 to the DNA end suggests the J call may be wrong. The CDR3 runs 15 residues. Germline assignment: CDR1 LNHNV and CDR2 YYDKDF (reference sequence). CDR3 region: CATSPRRGGRHEQYF. The CDR3 region has the DNA TGTGCCACCAGCCCCCGACGGGGAGGGCGCCACGAGCAGTACTTC.

The rearrangement uses TRBV29-1 and TRBJ1-5, with a tentative D call TRBD1 (6 bases). V gave up 7 bases and J gave up 0 bases, with 13 bases separating them. Germline V gives CDR1 SQVTM, CDR2 ANQGSEA. This CDR3 spans 14 amino acids. The CDR3 loop reads CSAIGTHSNQPQHF. CDR3 in DNA: TGCAGCGCGATAGGGACACATAGCAATCAGCCCCAGCATTTT.

The sample holds a few counts of this clonotype. V gene TRBV3-1 combines with J gene TRBJ1-2, with D unresolved. The CDR3 consists of 15 residues. Germline V gene data show CDR1 as LGHDT and CDR2 as YNNKEL (reference sequence). Trimming pared 2 bases from V and 3 bases from J, leaving 13 bases between. This chain's CDR3 is CASSQLNLGYYGYTF. DNA of the CDR3: TGTGCCAGCAGCCAACTTAATCTGGGTTACTATGGCTACACCTTC.

The chain couples TRBV5-1 to TRBJ2-4; D uncertain. This CDR3 is 15 amino acids long. CDR1 is SGHRS, CDR2 YFSETQ, per germline. V lost 4 bases, J lost 3 bases, and 14 bases lay in between. The CDR3 DNA follows: TGCGCCAGCAGCCCAAATTGGGAAAGCAAAAACATTCAGTACTTC. The encoded protein is CASSPNWESKNIQYF.

V is TRBV5-5 and J is TRBJ1-1, with D perhaps TRBD1 (6 bases). Looked up from germline, CDR1 is SGHKS and CDR2 is YYEKEE (reference sequence). V lost 4 bases and J 4 bases, leaving 17 bases between the germline ends. The CDR3 length is 15 residues. The CDR3 spells CASSATRQEATEAFF. The CDR3 nucleotides read TGTGCCAGCAGCGCAACCCGACAGGAGGCCACTGAAGCTTTCTTT.

This rearrangement joins TRBV2 to TRBJ1-2; 7 nucleotides match TRBD1. Germline assignment: CDR1 SNHLY and CDR2 FYNNEI. V was pared by 1 base and J by 6 bases, with 5 bases of the junction left unmatched. The CDR3 contains 14 residues. CDR3 DNA sequence: TGTGCCAGCAGTGAAGTTGAGGGGGCGGATGGCTACACCTTC. Protein product: CASSEVEGADGYTF.

The rearrangement uses TRBV15 and TRBJ2-3; D tentatively reads TRBD1 or TRBD2 (6 bases each). The CDR3 has 15 amino acids. The germline V and J ends were trimmed by 0 bases and 4 bases, with 11 bases remaining between them. Germline loops: CDR1 LNHNV, CDR2 YYDKDF (reference sequence). The CDR3: CATSREMGGPDTQYF. As DNA, the CDR3 is TGTGCCACCAGCAGAGAGATGGGGGGCCCAGATACGCAGTATTTT.

This rearrangement joins TRBV5-5 to TRBJ2-7, with D uncertain. The CDR3 has 16 residues. V was trimmed by 1 base and J by 1 base, leaving 15 bases between them. CDR1 SGHKS and CDR2 YYEKEE come from the germline V gene (reference sequence). DNA of the CDR3: TGTGCCAGCAGCTTGTACCTTTGGTCAGCGTCCTACGAGCAGTACTTC. Protein: CASSLYLWSASYEQYF.

This clonotype was seen only once. The chain carries TRBV5-1 and TRBJ1-4, with D possibly matching TRBD1 (5 bases). V lost 0 bases and J lost 7, with 16 bases in between. This CDR3 is built from 16 residues. Germline V lookup: CDR1 SGHRS, CDR2 YFSETQ. CDR3 bases: TGCGCCAGCAGCTTGGACAGGTTGGCAGAAGGTGAAAAACTGTTTTTT. Amino acid sequence: CASSLDRLAEGEKLFF.

Only a few counts were recorded for this clonotype. This rearrangement joins TRBV3-1 to TRBJ1-1; the D is unclear. Looked up from germline, CDR1 is LGHDT and CDR2 is YNNKEL (reference sequence). CDR3 length: 13 amino acids. Trimming removed 2 bases at V and 1 base at J, with 5 bases between. CDR3 DNA: TGTGCCAGCAGCCAATGGGGGAACACTGAAGCTTTCTTT. The encoded protein is CASSQWGNTEAFF.

This clonotype was seen repeatedly, ten times or more. The chain links TRBV7-2 to TRBJ2-7, with D tentatively TRBD2 (7 bases). The CDR3 spans 15 residues. V was trimmed by 5 bases and J by 2 bases, leaving 16 bases between them. The germline V gene has CDR1 SGHTA and CDR2 FQGNSA. Here the CDR3 DNA reads TGTGCCAGCAGCCACGGGGGGCGACTAACCTACGAGCAGTACTTC. It encodes CASSHGGRLTYEQYF.

The rearrangement uses TRBV5-6 and TRBJ1-2, with D maybe TRBD1 (6 bases). The V and J ends lost 3 bases and 2 bases respectively, with 17 bases between them. This CDR3 comprises 16 residues. The germline CDR1 and CDR2 sequences are SGHDT and YYEEEE. In nucleotides, the CDR3 is TGTGCCAGCAGCTACCTGTCAGGACAGAGGAACTATGGCTACACCTTC. Translating gives CASSYLSGQRNYGYTF.

This clonotype was counted between two and nine times. The chain has TRBV3-1 and TRBJ2-1; D is ambiguous. Germline V gene data show CDR1 as LGHDT and CDR2 as YNNKEL (reference sequence). The CDR3 extends over 18 amino acids. V was clipped by 0 bases and J by 0 bases, with 15 bases between them. The CDR3 nucleotides are TGTGCCAGCAGCCAAGATCTCGTCCCTCGAAGCTCCTACAATGAGCAGTTCTTC. Translating gives CASSQDLVPRSSYNEQFF.

This sequence joins TRBV7-3 and TRBJ2-3, with TRBD2 identical over 16 bases. V lost 5 bases to trimming and J lost 1 base; unmatched junction nucleotides: 9. This CDR3 contains 19 residues. Germline CDR1 is SGHTA and CDR2 is FQGTGA. CDR3 amino acids: CASSPYGTSGGVGTDTQYF. The CDR3 DNA reads as TGTGCCAGCAGCCCCTACGGGACTAGCGGGGGGGTGGGCACAGATACGCAGTATTTT. Combining the CDR3 with reference TRBV7-3 and TRBJ2-3 gives the whole variable domain GAGVSQTPSNKVTEKGKYVELRCDPISGHTALYWYRQSLGQGPEFLIYFQGTGAADDSGLPNDRFFAVRPEGSVSTLKIQRTERGDSAVYLCASSPYGTSGGVGTDTQYFGPGTRLTVL.

J is TRBJ1-5 and V is TRBV20-1; D not certain. The CDR3 spans 13 residues. Trimming removed 1 base at V and 5 bases at J, with 9 bases between. From germline, CDR1 is DFQATT and CDR2 SNEGSKA (reference sequence). This CDR3 reads CSARVEMDQPQHF. DNA of the CDR3: TGCAGTGCTAGAGTAGAAATGGATCAGCCCCAGCATTTT.

The chain has TRBV20-1 and TRBJ1-4; 7 nucleotides agree with TRBD1. The CDR3 runs to 14 residues. The trim removed 3 bases at V and 7 bases at J, leaving 8 bases unmatched. Germline values: CDR1 DFQATT, CDR2 SNEGSKA (reference sequence). DNA of the CDR3: TGCAGTGCTAGGCCGGGACAGCCTTTTGAAAAACTGTTTTTT. This codes for CSARPGQPFEKLFF.

This chain links TRBV6-5 with TRBJ1-1; TRBD1 matches 7 bases. The trim removed 6 bases at V and 4 bases at J, leaving 11 bases unmatched. CDR1 is MNHEY and CDR2 is SVGAGI in the germline V gene. The CDR3 extends over 15 amino acids. The CDR3 DNA is TGTGCCAGCAGCCGTCCGACAGGGCTGAGCACTGAAGCTTTCTTT. Translation: CASSRPTGLSTEAFF.

This chain connects TRBV6-6 to TRBJ2-7; 7 nucleotides align to TRBD1. The CDR3 sequence is 16 residues long. The germline V gene encodes CDR1 MNHNY and CDR2 SVGAGI (reference sequence). V was pared by 2 bases and J by 7 bases, with 14 bases of the junction left unmatched. The CDR3 DNA reads TGTGCCAGCAGTTACGGGGGCTGGCTGACAGGGAATGAGCAGTACTTC. It encodes CASSYGGWLTGNEQYF.

This clonotype has just a few counts. V gene TRBV5-1 combines with J gene TRBJ1-5; D gene uncertain. V lost 4 bases, J lost 1 base, and 12 bases lay in between. The V gene's germline CDR1 is SGHRS and CDR2 YFSETQ. CDR3 size: 15 residues. The chain's CDR3 is CASSPTVGSNQPQHF. The CDR3 DNA sequence: TGCGCCAGCAGCCCCACGGTTGGGAGCAATCAGCCCCAGCATTTT. Looking up the rest from reference TRBV5-1 and TRBJ1-5 gives the full variable domain: KAGVTQTPRYLIKTRGQQVTLSCSPISGHRSVSWYQQTPGQGLQFLFEYFSETQRNKGNFPGRFSGRQFSNSRSEMNVSTLELGDSALYLCASSPTVGSNQPQHFGDGTRLSIL.

This clonotype was seen a few times. The V and J genes are TRBV5-1 and TRBJ2-7; no firm D call. The germline CDR1 and CDR2 sequences are SGHRS and YFSETQ. The CDR3 is made up of 14 amino acids. Trimming took off 4 bases at V and 0 bases at J, with 11 bases between the two ends. The chain's CDR3 is CASSVPTTSYEQYF. The CDR3 region has the DNA TGCGCCAGCAGCGTTCCCACTACCTCCTACGAGCAGTACTTC.

The rearrangement joins TRBV24-1 to TRBJ1-5; D remains unclear. The germline V gene encodes CDR1 KGHDR and CDR2 SFDVKD. The V and J ends lost 3 bases and 1 base respectively, with 12 bases between them. This CDR3 contains 16 residues. DNA for the CDR3: TGTGCCACCAGTGATGGGTCCTTCCAGAGCAATCAGCCCCAGCATTTT. Amino acid sequence: CATSDGSFQSNQPQHF.

V is TRBV2 and J is TRBJ2-7; 7 bases align to TRBD1. Germline CDR1 reads SNHLY; CDR2 reads FYNNEI. CDR3 length: 15 residues. With V trimmed by 4 bases and J by 10 bases, 16 bases remained unmatched. As DNA, the CDR3 is TGTGCCAGCAGTGGAGATGGGACAGACCTTCTGGTTCAGTACTTC. Its translation is CASSGDGTDLLVQYF.

J is TRBJ2-1 and V is TRBV5-1; 10 positions agree with TRBD1. CDR1 is SGHRS, CDR2 YFSETQ, per germline. The CDR3 length is 15 residues. J gave up 6 bases and V 4 bases, and 7 bases lay outside the gene matches. CDR3: CASSPGQGMGNEQFF. The CDR3 nucleotides read TGCGCCAGCAGCCCGGGACAGGGGATGGGCAATGAGCAGTTCTTC.